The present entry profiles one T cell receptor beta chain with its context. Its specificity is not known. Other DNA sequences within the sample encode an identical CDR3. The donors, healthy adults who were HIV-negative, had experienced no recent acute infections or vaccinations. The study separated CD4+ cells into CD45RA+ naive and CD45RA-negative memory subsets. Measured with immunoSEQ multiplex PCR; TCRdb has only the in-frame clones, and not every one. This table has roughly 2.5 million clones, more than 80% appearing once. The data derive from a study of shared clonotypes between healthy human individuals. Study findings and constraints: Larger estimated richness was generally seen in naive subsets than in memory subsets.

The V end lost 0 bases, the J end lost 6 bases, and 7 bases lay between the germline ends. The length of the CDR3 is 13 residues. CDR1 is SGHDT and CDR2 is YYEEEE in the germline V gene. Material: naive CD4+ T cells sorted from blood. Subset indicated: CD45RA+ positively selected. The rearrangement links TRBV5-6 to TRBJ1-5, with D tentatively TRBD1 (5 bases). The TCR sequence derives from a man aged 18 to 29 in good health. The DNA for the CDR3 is TGTGCCAGCAGCTTGGCGGGGGTTCAGCCCCAGCATTTT. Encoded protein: CASSLAGVQPQHF.